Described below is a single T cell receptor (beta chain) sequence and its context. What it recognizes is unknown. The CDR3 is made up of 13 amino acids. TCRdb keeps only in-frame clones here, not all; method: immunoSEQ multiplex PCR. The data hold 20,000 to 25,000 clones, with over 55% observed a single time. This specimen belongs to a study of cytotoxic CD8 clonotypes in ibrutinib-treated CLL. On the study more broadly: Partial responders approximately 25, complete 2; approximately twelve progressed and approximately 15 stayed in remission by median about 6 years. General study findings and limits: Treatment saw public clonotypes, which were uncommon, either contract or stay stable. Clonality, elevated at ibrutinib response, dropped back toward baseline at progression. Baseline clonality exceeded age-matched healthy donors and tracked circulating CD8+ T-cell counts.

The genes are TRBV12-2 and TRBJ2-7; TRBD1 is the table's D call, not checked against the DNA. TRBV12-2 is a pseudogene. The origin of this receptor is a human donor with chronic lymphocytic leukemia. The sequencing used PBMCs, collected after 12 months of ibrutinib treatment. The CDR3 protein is CASRLKSRDEQYF. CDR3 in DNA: TGTGCAAGTCGCTTGAAAAGCAGGGACGAGCAGTACTTC.